One sample yielded the 29 T cell receptor beta chains listed below, sequenced in a study of yellow fever vaccine responses in identical twins. TCRdb reprocessed the RT-PCR reads with MiXCR, giving one entry per CDR3 protein. The sample yields approximately 18,000 distinct CDR3 sequences, approximately 63% seen once. Here the sequenced sample was T cells from blood (PBMCs), unsorted or a sorted subset (not recorded which), taken before or after yellow fever vaccination (not recorded which). Receptors were obtained from a young woman who received the yellow fever vaccine.

This clonotype was found a few times. The rearrangement joins TRBV5-1 to TRBJ2-5, with TRBD2 matching over 13 bases. CDR3 length: 16 residues. Germline-derived CDR1 and CDR2 are SGHRS and YFSETQ. V trimming: 4 bases; J trimming: 1 base; junction bases outside the gene matches: 4. The CDR3 is CASSVTSGRPQETQYF. CDR3 bases: TGCGCCAGCAGCGTGACTAGCGGGAGGCCCCAAGAGACCCAGTACTTC.

This chain joins TRBV27 and TRBJ2-7; D remains unclear. This CDR3 is built from 15 residues. Trimming pared 2 bases from V and 6 bases from J, leaving 17 bases between. Germline CDR1 and CDR2: MNHEY and SMNVEV (reference sequence). As DNA, the CDR3 is TGTGCCAGCAGTTTAACGAGCGCCATCCCTGTCGAGCAGTACTTC. It translates to CASSLTSAIPVEQYF.

The chain has TRBV9 and TRBJ2-7, with D tentatively TRBD2 (5 bases). The CDR3 contains 14 residues. From germline, CDR1 is SGDLS and CDR2 YYNGEE. Trimming stripped 3 bases from V and 2 bases from J, with 12 bases between. The CDR3 here is CASSARGSAYEQYF. The CDR3 nucleotides are TGTGCCAGCAGCGCCAGAGGGTCAGCCTACGAGCAGTACTTC. The whole variable domain, filled in from reference TRBV9 and TRBJ2-7, reads DSGVTQTPKHLITATGQRVTLRCSPRSGDLSVYWYQQSLDQGLQFLIQYYNGEERAKGNILERFSAQQFPDLHSELNLSSLELGDSALYFCASSARGSAYEQYFGPGTRLTVT.

The chain uses TRBV20-1 and TRBJ2-2; D perhaps matches TRBD2 (5 bases). Germline V lookup: CDR1 DFQATT, CDR2 SNEGSKA (reference sequence). The CDR3 runs 15 residues. The V and J ends lost 6 bases and 6 bases respectively, with 20 bases between them. The CDR3 reads CSAPRGAADAGELFF. The DNA for the CDR3 is TGCAGTGCACCCCGCGGAGCGGCGGACGCCGGGGAGCTGTTTTTT.

V usage is TRBV15 and J usage is TRBJ2-3; no firm D call. The CDR3 covers 13 residues. The V end was cut by 3 bases, the J end by 4 bases, with 8 bases between. Germline values: CDR1 LNHNV, CDR2 YYDKDF (reference sequence). Here the CDR3 reads CATSSPGADTQYF. DNA for the CDR3: TGTGCCACCAGCAGCCCAGGAGCAGATACGCAGTATTTT.

This clonotype is a singleton in its sample. CDR3 loop: CSVGLAGGRYEQYF. The CDR3 nucleotides read TGCAGCGTGGGACTAGCGGGAGGGCGTTACGAGCAGTACTTC. The J gene is TRBJ2-7, the V gene TRBV29-1; 16 nucleotides align to TRBD2. J lost 4 bases, V lost 6 bases, and 3 bases had no gene match. Per germline, CDR1 SQVTM and CDR2 ANQGSEA. The CDR3 spans 14 residues.

This rearrangement joins TRBV3-1 to TRBJ2-7; 7 positions agree with TRBD1. In germline, CDR1 is LGHDT, CDR2 YNNKEL (reference sequence). This CDR3 has 15 residues. With 2 bases clipped from V and 2 bases from J, the junction kept 6 bases outside the gene matches. The CDR3 region is CASSQRGQVPYEQYV. For the CDR3, the DNA is TGTGCCAGCAGCCAAAGAGGACAGGTTCCCTACGAGCAGTACGTC.

A few counts support this clonotype. This chain joins TRBV11-1 and TRBJ2-7, with 7 bases lining up with TRBD2. The germline V gene has CDR1 SGHAT and CDR2 FQDESV (reference sequence). The ends lost 2 bases at V and 2 bases at J; junction bases unmatched: 3. CDR3 length equals 14 residues. The CDR3 nucleotides read TGTGCCAGCAGCTTATACGCGGGAGCCTACGAGCAGTACTTC. This gives the protein CASSLYAGAYEQYF.

J is TRBJ1-4 and V is TRBV6-1; D unresolved. The CDR3 runs 15 residues. CDR1 is MNHNS and CDR2 is SASEGT in the germline V gene. V was clipped by 6 bases and J by 5 bases, with 16 bases between them. The CDR3 nucleotides read TGTGCCAGCAGCCCCGGGAGGGTGTCCAATGAAAAACTGTTTTTT. Encoded protein: CASSPGRVSNEKLFF.

The chain has TRBV12-3 or TRBV12-4 and TRBJ2-3; 7 bases are a match to TRBD1. CDR3 length equals 14 residues. V shed 3 bases, J shed 2 bases, and the junction held 2 bases outside the gene matches. Here the CDR3 reads CASSLTGITDTQYF. The CDR3 bases are TGTGCCAGCAGTTTGACAGGGATCACAGATACGCAGTATTTT.

The chain employs TRBV5-1 and TRBJ1-1; TRBD1 is a possible D gene (6 bases). The CDR3 length is 14 residues. Trimming pared 4 bases from V and 5 bases from J, leaving 15 bases between. Germline V lookup: CDR1 SGHRS, CDR2 YFSETQ. This CDR3 is CASSPTGMATEAFF. CDR3 DNA: TGCGCCAGCAGCCCCACAGGGATGGCAACTGAAGCTTTCTTT.

V is TRBV7-6 and J is TRBJ2-1, with 12 bases matching TRBD2. Per germline, CDR1 SGHVS and CDR2 FNYEAQ. After removal of 5 bases from V and 5 bases from J, the junction contained 4 bases not matched to a gene. This CDR3 is built from 15 residues. CDR3 sequence reads: CASSLRLAGDNEQFF. CDR3 coding DNA: TGTGCCAGCAGCCTAAGACTAGCGGGAGACAATGAGCAGTTCTTC.

The chain has TRBV29-1 and TRBJ1-2; no reliable D call. This CDR3 region has 13 residues. Germline V gives CDR1 SQVTM, CDR2 ANQGSEA. V gave up 7 bases and J gave up 0 bases, with 12 bases separating them. The CDR3 DNA is TGCAGCGCCAAGGAGTTCTCTAACTATGGCTACACCTTC. The encoded protein is CSAKEFSNYGYTF.

This clonotype was seen only once. The genes are TRBV20-1 and TRBJ2-7, with a possible D match to TRBD1 (6 bases). The V and J ends lost 6 bases and 5 bases respectively, with 14 bases between them. Germline V gene sequence: CDR1 DFQATT, CDR2 SNEGSKA (reference sequence). The CDR3 consists of 12 residues. The CDR3 is CSASKQGHEQYF. CDR3 nucleotide sequence: TGCAGTGCCAGCAAACAGGGCCACGAGCAGTACTTC.

V usage is TRBV5-4 and J usage is TRBJ2-2; a possible D gene is TRBD2 (6 bases). Per the germline V gene, CDR1 is SGHNT and CDR2 is YYREEE (reference sequence). Trimming pared 4 bases from V and 5 bases from J, leaving 24 bases between. The CDR3 totals 18 residues. The DNA of the CDR3 is TGTGCCAGCAGCATCCCCCGGGCGGGACCTCGAGGGACCGGGGAGCTGTTTTTT. Translated: CASSIPRAGPRGTGELFF.

V and J are TRBV2 and TRBJ1-5; D is unresolved. CDR1 and CDR2 (germline): SNHLY, FYNNEI. V gave up 0 bases and J gave up 9 bases, with 3 bases separating them. The CDR3 runs to 11 residues. CDR3 in amino acids: CASSEAGPQHF. CDR3 sequence (DNA): TGTGCCAGCAGTGAAGCGGGGCCCCAGCATTTT.

The J gene is TRBJ1-4, the V gene TRBV3-1; weak D call: TRBD1 (5 bases). Trimming stripped 3 bases from V and 8 bases from J, with 10 bases between. The CDR3 length is 13 residues. The V gene's germline CDR1 is LGHDT and CDR2 YNNKEL (reference sequence). The CDR3 sequence is CASSHRQSEKLFF. The CDR3 region has the DNA TGTGCCAGCAGCCATCGACAGAGCGAAAAACTGTTTTTT.

This clonotype was observed a few times. The chain joins TRBV27 to TRBJ2-1; 11 bases fit TRBD1. CDR1 is MNHEY and CDR2 is SMNVEV in the germline V gene (reference sequence). With 5 bases clipped from V and 8 bases from J, the junction kept 8 bases outside the gene matches. This CDR3 has 15 amino acids. The CDR3 coding sequence is TGTGCCAGCAGTCTAGGACAGGGGGCTAGCGATGAGCAGTTCTTC. Translation: CASSLGQGASDEQFF.

This chain links TRBV6-4 with TRBJ1-2; D remains unclear. Trimming took 2 bases from V and 0 from J, leaving 10 bases between them. The germline CDR1 and CDR2 sequences are MRHNA and SNTAGT. CDR3 length equals 15 residues. CDR3 sequence reads: CASSDTPGSNYGYTF. As DNA, the CDR3 is TGTGCCAGCAGTGACACCCCCGGGTCTAACTATGGCTACACCTTC.

There are a few counts of this clonotype. The chain recombines TRBV11-1 with TRBJ1-3, with no clear D. CDR3 length: 13 amino acids. The germline V and J ends were trimmed by 3 bases and 1 base, with 4 bases remaining between them. Germline V CDR1 and CDR2: SGHAT, FQDESV (reference sequence). The CDR3 DNA follows: TGTGCCAGCAGCTTTCAGTCTGGAAACACCATATATTTT. It translates to CASSFQSGNTIYF.

The gene calls are TRBV6-1 and TRBJ1-5; D is undetermined. The CDR3 runs 13 residues. Germline values: CDR1 MNHNS, CDR2 SASEGT. Deletions cut 5 bases from V and 3 bases from J, with 8 bases between. The DNA of the CDR3 is TGTGCCAGCAGTCTTAGGGCCAATCAGCCCCAGCATTTT. It specifies CASSLRANQPQHF.

The chain combines TRBV4-2 with TRBJ1-5; D is ambiguous. V dropped 1 base and J dropped 4 bases, with 8 bases sitting between them. The length of the CDR3 is 14 residues. Germline-derived CDR1 and CDR2 are LGHNA and YNFKEQ. Here the CDR3 reads CASSQGEGNQPQHF. CDR3 nucleotide sequence: TGTGCCAGCAGCCAAGGCGAGGGTAATCAGCCCCAGCATTTT.

This rearrangement joins TRBV29-1 to TRBJ1-2; D unresolved. CDR3 length: 13 amino acids. Germline loops: CDR1 SQVTM, CDR2 ANQGSEA. With 7 bases removed from V and 8 bases from J, the gap between germline ends came to 20 bases. This CDR3 reads CSAVSVGDRGYTF. The CDR3 DNA reads TGCAGCGCCGTCTCGGTTGGGGATCGAGGCTACACCTTC.

V usage is TRBV6-1 and J usage is TRBJ1-1; 7 bases line up with TRBD1. This CDR3 has 16 amino acids. The V gene's germline CDR1 is MNHNS and CDR2 SASEGT. Trimming took 6 bases from V and 4 from J; bases not matched to a gene: 14. The DNA of the CDR3 is TGTGCCAGCAGCGCCCTTGACAGGGTTGTTAGCACTGAAGCTTTCTTT. Amino acids: CASSALDRVVSTEAFF.

The CDR3 coding sequence is TGTGCCAGCAGCTTAGCCGGGCAAAGCAATCAGCCCCAGCATTTT. It translates to CASSLAGQSNQPQHF. The V and J genes are TRBV11-3 and TRBJ1-5; D gene unclear. This CDR3 spans 15 amino acids. Germline V CDR1 and CDR2: SGHNT, YENEEA. Trimming took 1 base from V and 1 from J, leaving 8 bases between them.

The J gene is TRBJ1-1, the V gene TRBV4-2; 11 nucleotides align to TRBD1. The V and J ends lost 1 base and 9 bases, in that order; junction bases with no gene match: 7. CDR3 size: 15 residues. In germline, CDR1 is LGHNA, CDR2 YNFKEQ. Here the CDR3 DNA reads TGTGCCAGCAGCCAAGTCTTCGGACAGGGGGCAAAAGCTTTCTTT. It specifies CASSQVFGQGAKAFF.

By share of the sample, this clonotype is medium-sized (0.01 to 0.1%). This chain uses TRBV19 with TRBJ2-5; 9 bases match TRBD2. This CDR3 spans 17 amino acids. CDR1 and CDR2 (germline): LNHDA, SQIVND (reference sequence). J was trimmed by 0 bases and V by 3 bases; bases with no gene match: 8. CDR3 DNA: TGTGCCAGTAGTATCCTGACTAGCGGACAGTACCAAGAGACCCAGTACTTC. Amino acids: CASSILTSGQYQETQYF.

This clonotype came up a few times. This chain links TRBV15 with TRBJ2-1, with D perhaps TRBD2 (6 bases). Germline V CDR1 and CDR2: LNHNV, YYDKDF (reference sequence). The CDR3 is 14 residues long. Trimming pared 3 bases from V and 8 bases from J, leaving 14 bases between. CDR3 amino acids: CATSSQRVSDEQFF. The DNA for the CDR3 is TGTGCCACCAGCAGTCAGCGGGTCTCGGATGAGCAGTTCTTC.

V is TRBV7-3 and J is TRBJ2-1; D ambiguous. This CDR3 spans 15 amino acids. The germline V gene encodes CDR1 SGHTA and CDR2 FQGTGA. The V gene lost 2 bases and the J gene lost 5 bases, with 13 bases spanning the gap. CDR3 protein: CASSLWASRDNEQFF. The CDR3 coding sequence is TGTGCCAGCAGCTTATGGGCTAGTAGGGACAATGAGCAGTTCTTC. Full variable domain (missing parts from reference TRBV7-3 and TRBJ2-1): GAGVSQTPSNKVTEKGKYVELRCDPISGHTALYWYRQSLGQGPEFLIYFQGTGAADDSGLPNDRFFAVRPEGSVSTLKIQRTERGDSAVYLCASSLWASRDNEQFFGPGTRLTVL.